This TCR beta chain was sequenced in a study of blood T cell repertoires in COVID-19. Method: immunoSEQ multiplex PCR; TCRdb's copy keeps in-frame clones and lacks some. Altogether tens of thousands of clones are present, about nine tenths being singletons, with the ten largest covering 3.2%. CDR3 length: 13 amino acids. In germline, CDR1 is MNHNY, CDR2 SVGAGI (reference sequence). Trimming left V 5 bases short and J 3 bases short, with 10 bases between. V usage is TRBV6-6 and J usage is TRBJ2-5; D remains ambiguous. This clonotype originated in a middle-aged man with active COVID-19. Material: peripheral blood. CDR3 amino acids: CASSTRQKETQYF. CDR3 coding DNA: TGTGCCAGCAGTACCCGCCAGAAAGAGACCCAGTACTTC.